This passage covers 18 T cell receptor beta chains from one sample sequenced in a study of blood T cell repertoires in COVID-19. The repertoire was sequenced with immunoSEQ multiplex PCR; TCRdb's copy has only in-frame clones and lacks some. The table has roughly 150,000 clones, around 85% seen once; the top ten hold around 8.9%. The specimen was peripheral blood. These receptors originate from a woman over 75 with COVID-19, enrolled during active disease.

This clone has only one observation. The gene calls are TRBV18 and TRBJ2-1; 9 bases are shared with TRBD2. The CDR3 runs 16 residues. The germline V gene encodes CDR1 KGHSH and CDR2 LQKENI. The trim removed 3 bases at V and 6 bases at J, leaving 9 bases unmatched. DNA of the CDR3: TGTGCCAGCTCACCGTCCGGCGGGAGGGCCCTCAATGAGCAGTTCTTC. It is translated as CASSPSGGRALNEQFF.

This chain links TRBV5-1 with TRBJ1-1, with D maybe TRBD1 (6 bases). CDR1 is SGHRS and CDR2 is YFSETQ in the germline V gene. V dropped 0 bases and J dropped 2 bases, with 11 bases sitting between them. CDR3 size: 15 residues. The CDR3, as DNA: TGCGCCAGCAGCTTGGCGGGGGGCCTAAACACTGAAGCTTTCTTT. It is translated as CASSLAGGLNTEAFF. Combining the CDR3 with reference TRBV5-1 and TRBJ1-1 gives the whole variable domain KAGVTQTPRYLIKTRGQQVTLSCSPISGHRSVSWYQQTPGQGLQFLFEYFSETQRNKGNFPGRFSGRQFSNSRSEMNVSTLELGDSALYLCASSLAGGLNTEAFFGQGTRLTVV.

The genes are TRBV6-5 and TRBJ2-7; the D gene is possibly TRBD1 (6 bases). The V end lost 8 bases, the J end lost 2 bases, and 13 bases lay between the germline ends. Germline CDR1 and CDR2: MNHEY and SVGAGI. This CDR3 region has 13 residues. CDR3 protein: CASGRTGPYEQYF. The CDR3 DNA follows: TGTGCCAGCGGACGCACAGGGCCCTACGAGCAGTACTTC.

The chain couples TRBV3-1 (or the pseudogene TRBV3-2) to TRBJ2-7; a possible D gene is TRBD1 (6 bases). CDR3 size: 18 residues. Trimming took off 1 base at V and 6 bases at J, with 25 bases between the two ends. Germline V gene sequence: CDR1 LGHDT, CDR2 YNNKEL (reference sequence). The CDR3 is CASSQAPRGWDTRFEQYF. The CDR3 DNA sequence: TGTGCCAGCAGCCAAGCTCCCCGGGGTTGGGACACCAGGTTCGAGCAGTACTTC.

This chain uses TRBV14 with TRBJ1-1; D is uncertain. The germline CDR1 and CDR2 sequences are SGHDN and FVKESK. Trimming removed 0 bases from V and 1 base from J, with 3 bases in between. This CDR3 comprises 13 residues. The CDR3 protein is CASSQDQNTEAFF. The CDR3 DNA reads TGTGCCAGCAGCCAAGACCAGAACACTGAAGCTTTCTTT.

Of note for this clone: This sample includes further DNA sequences coding for the same CDR3. The rearrangement links TRBV6-1 to TRBJ2-5, with unresolved D. Per the germline V gene, CDR1 is MNHNS and CDR2 is SASEGT. Trimming removed 2 bases from V and 4 bases from J, with 5 bases in between. The length of the CDR3 is 12 residues. The CDR3 DNA reads TGTGCCAGCAGTGAACTCGGAGAGACCCAGTACTTC. Translation gives CASSELGETQYF.

This chain connects TRBV10-3 to TRBJ1-1; maybe TRBD1 (6 bases). V was shortened by 0 bases and J by 4 bases, with 12 bases between the two germline ends. The germline V gene has CDR1 ENHRY and CDR2 SYGVKD. This CDR3 comprises 15 residues. CDR3 DNA sequence: TGTGCCATCAGTGAGTCGAAGGGGGTAGGCACTGAAGCTTTCTTT. Residues: CAISESKGVGTEAFF.

The V and J genes are TRBV5-4 and TRBJ2-2; 7 bases are a match to TRBD1. Unmatched junction bases numbered 9, after V lost 4 bases and J lost 6 bases. The CDR3 is made up of 15 amino acids. From germline, CDR1 is SGHNT and CDR2 YYREEE (reference sequence). This chain's CDR3 is CASSIRDRWAGELFF. The CDR3 DNA reads as TGTGCCAGCAGCATCCGGGACAGATGGGCCGGGGAGCTGTTTTTT.

Of note for this clone: An end of the junction differs from the germline gene, which may be a read error. V gene TRBV4-2 combines with J gene TRBJ1-1, with 8 nucleotides matching TRBD1. The CDR3 is 17 residues long. In germline, CDR1 is LGHNA, CDR2 YNFKEQ. CDR3: CASSPHLRTGMKTEAFF. CDR3 nucleotides: TGTGCCAGCAGCCCCCATCTTAGGACAGGGATGAAAACTGAAGCTTTCTTT.

This clone came up once. The chain couples TRBV23-1 to TRBJ2-7; D might be TRBD1 (7 bases). TRBV23-1 qualifies as an ORF whose function is uncertain. CDR3 length: 18 amino acids. V was cut by 1 base and J by 0 bases, with 19 bases left in between. The CDR3 region has the DNA TGCGCCAGCAGTCAATTAAGTAGGAGGGGACAGAGCTCCTACGAGCAGTACTTC. It translates to CASSQLSRRGQSSYEQYF.

The V call is TRBV9, the J call TRBJ2-1, with 8 bases matching TRBD2. J lost 5 bases, V lost 3 bases, and 10 bases had no gene match. The CDR3 is 16 residues long. CDR1 and CDR2 from the germline V gene are SGDLS and YYNGEE. The CDR3 DNA reads as TGTGCCAGCAGCGGCACCGGGACTAGATACGACAATGAGCAGTTCTTC. The encoded protein is CASSGTGTRYDNEQFF.

This chain joins TRBV7-3 and TRBJ2-3, with 8 positions matching TRBD1. Looked up from germline, CDR1 is SGHTA and CDR2 is FQGTGA. CDR3 length: 15 amino acids. V shed 5 bases and J 5 bases; nucleotides not matched to a gene: 9. CDR3 bases: TGTGCCAGCAGCGACAGGGGCAGGGCGGAAGATACGCAGTATTTT. As protein: CASSDRGRAEDTQYF.

The V call is TRBV28, the J call TRBJ1-1; 7 positions match TRBD1. Germline V gives CDR1 MDHEN, CDR2 SYDVKM. V gave up 4 bases and J gave up 5 bases; unmatched junction bases: 10. The length of the CDR3 is 15 residues. The CDR3 DNA follows: TGTGCCAGCAGTTACGTTTCAGGGGGGAGAACTGAAGCTTTCTTT. This translates into CASSYVSGGRTEAFF.

This chain connects TRBV6-5 to TRBJ1-5; tentatively, D is TRBD1 (5 bases). Trimming left V 7 bases short and J 7 bases short, with 14 bases between. Germline CDR1 MNHEY, CDR2 SVGAGI. This CDR3 has 13 residues. CDR3 residues: CASKRQLGQPQHF. In DNA form, the CDR3 reads TGTGCCAGCAAAAGACAGCTCGGGCAGCCCCAGCATTTT.

This clone has only a few counts. The chain links TRBV6-1 to TRBJ1-5; the D is unclear. V shed 2 bases and J shed 9 bases, with 14 bases lying between them. Germline V CDR1 and CDR2: MNHNS, SASEGT. This CDR3 has 14 residues. Written as DNA, the CDR3 is TGTGCCAGCAGTGAAAGACACTCCGGATCGCCCCAGCATTTT. Translated: CASSERHSGSPQHF.

The chain employs TRBV5-6 and TRBJ1-5; D not certain. Trimming pared 5 bases from V and 6 bases from J, leaving 12 bases between. CDR1 SGHDT and CDR2 YYEEEE come from the germline V gene. This CDR3 is built from 13 residues. CDR3 nucleotides: TGTGCCAGCAGTCCGAGGAGTGGTCAGCCCCAGCATTTT. It encodes CASSPRSGQPQHF.

The V and J genes are TRBV7-2 and TRBJ2-2, with TRBD1 matching over 7 bases. The V gene end was trimmed by 2 bases and the J gene end by 8 bases; junction bases not matched to a gene: 5. Per the germline V gene, CDR1 is SGHTA and CDR2 is FQGNSA. This CDR3 is built from 14 residues. The CDR3 sequence: CASSLTPQGGELFF. The CDR3 coding sequence is TGTGCCAGCAGCTTAACCCCACAGGGGGGGGAGCTGTTTTTT.

The chain links TRBV4-2 to TRBJ1-2; TRBD1 aligns across 9 bases. The germline gives CDR1 LGHNA, CDR2 YNFKEQ. The CDR3 extends over 14 amino acids. V lost 8 bases, J lost 4 bases, and 8 bases stayed unmatched. The CDR3: CASRTGVNPYGYTF. CDR3 in DNA: TGTGCCAGCCGGACAGGGGTCAATCCCTATGGCTACACCTTC.